These 15 T cell receptor beta chains originate from one sample sequenced in a study of blood T cell repertoires in COVID-19. The protocol was immunoSEQ multiplex PCR, while the TCRdb copy is restricted to in-frame clones and leaves out a portion. The repertoire holds over 250,000 clones, with around nine tenths as singletons. Input material: peripheral blood. The receptors come from a man aged 45-60 years with acute or convalescent COVID-19.

The gene calls are TRBV29-1 and TRBJ1-2, with D perhaps TRBD1 (5 bases). V was shortened by 0 bases and J by 8 bases, with 16 bases between the two germline ends. Germline CDR1 reads SQVTM; CDR2 reads ANQGSEA. This CDR3 is built from 14 residues. This CDR3 reads CSVEDVDSRAGYTF. CDR3 nucleotide sequence: TGCAGCGTTGAAGATGTCGACAGTCGAGCGGGCTACACCTTC.

V is TRBV19 and J is TRBJ1-5, with D possibly matching TRBD1 (5 bases). This CDR3 region has 15 residues. Trimming took off 3 bases at V and 0 bases at J, with 9 bases between the two ends. Germline values: CDR1 LNHDA, CDR2 SQIVND (reference sequence). The CDR3 is CASSMATVSNQPQHF. The DNA for the CDR3 is TGTGCCAGTAGTATGGCGACAGTTAGCAATCAGCCCCAGCATTTT.

The J gene is TRBJ2-7, the V gene TRBV19; 9 nucleotides align to TRBD1. CDR1 LNHDA and CDR2 SQIVND come from the germline V gene (reference sequence). CDR3 length equals 13 residues. The trim removed 6 bases at V and 11 bases at J, leaving 11 bases unmatched. CDR3 sequence reads: CASSPGQGHYEYF. CDR3 sequence (DNA): TGTGCCAGTAGCCCGGGACAGGGTCATTACGAGTACTTC. The variable domain in full, with the rest retrieved from reference TRBV19 and TRBJ2-7, is DGGITQSPKYLFRKEGQNVTLSCEQNLNHDAMYWYRQDPGQGLRLIYYSQIVNDFQKGDIAEGYSVSREKKESFPLTVTSAQKNPTAFYLCASSPGQGHYEYFGPGTRLTVT.

This chain uses TRBV7-3 with TRBJ2-3, with unresolved D. This CDR3 spans 13 amino acids. V was clipped by 5 bases and J by 4 bases, with 10 bases between them. Per germline, CDR1 SGHTA and CDR2 FQGTGA. DNA for the CDR3: TGTGCCAGCAGCCCCACCAGCGCAGATACGCAGTATTTT. Its protein is CASSPTSADTQYF.

This clone came up once. V gene TRBV19 combines with J gene TRBJ2-2; 7 bases agree with TRBD2. The germline CDR1 and CDR2 sequences are LNHDA and SQIVND (reference sequence). The V gene end was trimmed by 3 bases and the J gene end by 3 bases; junction bases not matched to a gene: 4. The CDR3 totals 15 residues. CDR3 sequence: CASSILAAYTGELFF. CDR3 DNA sequence: TGTGCCAGTAGTATCCTAGCGGCCTACACCGGGGAGCTGTTTTTT.

The J gene is TRBJ2-3, the V gene TRBV7-3, with TRBD1 as a possible D gene (5 bases). The germline V and J ends were trimmed by 6 bases and 4 bases, with 17 bases remaining between them. Germline V CDR1 and CDR2: SGHTA, FQGTGA. The CDR3 totals 15 residues. The CDR3: CASRKGQEDADTQYF. The DNA of the CDR3 is TGTGCCAGCAGGAAAGGACAAGAGGACGCAGATACGCAGTATTTT. The whole variable domain, remainder taken from reference TRBV7-3 and TRBJ2-3, is GAGVSQTPSNKVTEKGKYVELRCDPISGHTALYWYRQSLGQGPEFLIYFQGTGAADDSGLPNDRFFAVRPEGSVSTLKIQRTERGDSAVYLCASRKGQEDADTQYFGPGTRLTVL.

The chain joins TRBV10-3 to TRBJ1-6, with 8 bases that match TRBD1. Germline V gene data show CDR1 as ENHRY and CDR2 as SYGVKD. The CDR3 has 16 amino acids. V was pared by 6 bases and J by 2 bases, with 6 bases of the junction left unmatched. DNA of the CDR3: TGTGCCATCAGCGCTCAGGGGGCGACCTATAATTCACCCCTCCACTTT. It translates to CAISAQGATYNSPLHF.

This chain connects TRBV5-1 to TRBJ2-7; D is possibly TRBD2 (6 bases). Deletions cut 4 bases from V and 0 bases from J, with 17 bases between. Germline V gene data show CDR1 as SGHRS and CDR2 as YFSETQ. This CDR3 has 16 amino acids. DNA of the CDR3: TGCGCCAGCAGCCCGGAGGGACTTTCCAACTCCTACGAGCAGTACTTC. This encodes CASSPEGLSNSYEQYF. The full variable domain, rest sourced from reference TRBV5-1 and TRBJ2-7, is KAGVTQTPRYLIKTRGQQVTLSCSPISGHRSVSWYQQTPGQGLQFLFEYFSETQRNKGNFPGRFSGRQFSNSRSEMNVSTLELGDSALYLCASSPEGLSNSYEQYFGPGTRLTVT.

V gene TRBV18 combines with J gene TRBJ1-1; D not resolved. Germline V gene data show CDR1 as KGHSH and CDR2 as LQKENI. Deletions cut 1 base from V and 4 bases from J, with 19 bases between. The CDR3 sequence is 17 residues long. In nucleotides, the CDR3 is TGTGCCAGCTCACCACAGGGTTGGAGGCAAACCCGCACTGAAGCTTTCTTT. Its translation is CASSPQGWRQTRTEAFF.

In DNA, the CDR3 is TGTGCCAGCAGCTCCGGGACTAGCGGGGGGGCCTACGAGCAGTACTTC. Amino acids: CASSSGTSGGAYEQYF. The chain joins TRBV11-3 to TRBJ2-7; 16 nucleotides match TRBD2. The CDR3 sequence is 16 residues long. V lost 4 bases, J lost 2 bases, and 2 bases stayed unmatched. CDR1 is SGHNT, CDR2 YENEEA, per germline.

The gene calls are TRBV29-1 and TRBJ2-6; the D gene is possibly TRBD1 (5 bases). This CDR3 is built from 16 residues. The V gene's germline CDR1 is SQVTM and CDR2 ANQGSEA. Trimming pared 7 bases from V and 2 bases from J, leaving 18 bases between. CDR3: CSAMAGNSPGANVLTF. The CDR3 DNA is TGCAGCGCAATGGCAGGGAACTCTCCTGGGGCCAACGTCCTGACTTTC.

The gene calls are TRBV2 and TRBJ1-5; 8 nucleotides line up with TRBD1. The V segment lost 8 bases and the J segment 5 bases; nucleotides outside the gene matches: 8. The CDR3 contains 14 residues. The germline V gene encodes CDR1 SNHLY and CDR2 FYNNEI. The CDR3 DNA follows: TGTGCCAGCGCGGCAGGGGGCATCTATCAGCCCCAGCATTTT. Its protein is CASAAGGIYQPQHF.

The chain uses TRBV10-2 and TRBJ2-1; 14 nucleotides line up with TRBD2. The germline V gene encodes CDR1 WSHSY and CDR2 SAAADI. The V and J ends lost 10 bases and 0 bases, in that order; junction bases with no gene match: 5. The CDR3 loop spans 16 amino acids. The CDR3 protein is CATRTSGGSSYNEQFF. CDR3 bases: TGCGCCACCAGGACTAGCGGGGGGAGCTCCTACAATGAGCAGTTCTTC.

This rearrangement joins TRBV9 to TRBJ1-2; D perhaps matches TRBD1 (6 bases). V was shortened by 0 bases and J by 7 bases, with 19 bases between the two germline ends. The CDR3 has 16 residues. From germline, CDR1 is SGDLS and CDR2 YYNGEE. The CDR3 DNA reads as TGTGCCAGCAGCGTAGAGGGTCTGGGGGGGGCCTTTGGCTACACCTTC. As protein: CASSVEGLGGAFGYTF.

The rearrangement joins TRBV5-4 to TRBJ1-1, with D possibly TRBD1 on 6 matching bases. Germline V gives CDR1 SGHNT, CDR2 YYREEE (reference sequence). The CDR3 loop spans 14 amino acids. Trimming shortened V by 4 bases and J by 6 bases, and 16 bases separated the two germline ends. The CDR3 region is CASSGGGPGAEAFF. The DNA for the CDR3 is TGTGCCAGCAGCGGCGGGGGCCCAGGGGCTGAAGCTTTCTTT. The variable domain in full, with the rest retrieved from reference TRBV5-4 and TRBJ1-1, is ETGVTQSPTHLIKTRGQQVTLRCSSQSGHNTVSWYQQALGQGPQFIFQYYREEENGRGNFPPRFSGLQFPNYSSELNVNALELDDSALYLCASSGGGPGAEAFFGQGTRLTVV.